These 20 T cell receptor beta chains came from one sample sequenced in a study of blood T cell repertoires in COVID-19. Produced via immunoSEQ multiplex PCR; TCRdb's table is partial and in-frame only. The table records about 40,000 clones, about 87% of them present only once. The sequencing input was peripheral blood. The receptors derive from a woman aged 70-85 years with acute or convalescent COVID-19.

This clone was seen just once. The gene calls are TRBV19 and TRBJ2-3, with 7 nucleotides matching TRBD2. Trimming cost V 3 bases and J 5 bases; bases outside gene matches: 5. The CDR3 is made up of 14 amino acids. The germline CDR1 and CDR2 sequences are LNHDA and SQIVND (reference sequence). CDR3 DNA sequence: TGTGCCAGTAGTATGAGGTGGGAGGGAGATACGCAGTATTTT. Amino acid sequence: CASSMRWEGDTQYF.

This clone is a singleton in its sample. The chain links TRBV18 to TRBJ2-3; possible D gene TRBD2, 5 bases. The V end was cut by 4 bases, the J end by 4 bases, with 9 bases between. This CDR3 spans 13 amino acids. The germline gives CDR1 KGHSH, CDR2 LQKENI. In DNA, the CDR3 is TGTGCCAGCTCACGGCTGAGGGCAGATACGCAGTATTTT. Encoded protein: CASSRLRADTQYF.

V gene TRBV19 combines with J gene TRBJ1-5; D uncertain. V was cut by 1 base and J by 0 bases, with 13 bases left in between. The CDR3 extends over 17 amino acids. Per the germline V gene, CDR1 is LNHDA and CDR2 is SQIVND (reference sequence). CDR3 residues: CASSIVVTVYSNQPQHF. The CDR3 coding sequence is TGTGCCAGTAGTATAGTAGTAACAGTCTATAGCAATCAGCCCCAGCATTTT.

This sequence joins TRBV11-3 and TRBJ1-5; D may be TRBD1 (6 bases). Germline loops: CDR1 SGHNT, CDR2 YENEEA. This CDR3 comprises 18 residues. V was cut by 4 bases and J by 1 base, with 20 bases left in between. CDR3 residues: CASSSYYQGLGSNQPQHF. The CDR3 nucleotides are TGTGCCAGCAGCTCTTATTATCAGGGGCTTGGCAGCAATCAGCCCCAGCATTTT.

The chain recombines TRBV10-3 with TRBJ2-1, with 10 bases matching TRBD2. The germline V gene has CDR1 ENHRY and CDR2 SYGVKD. The CDR3 sequence is 17 residues long. V shed 11 bases and J 6 bases; nucleotides not matched to a gene: 19. As DNA, the CDR3 is TGTGCCCTCTCCACTTCAGGGTTGGTAGCGGGAGGCAATGAGCAGTTCTTC. Translating gives CALSTSGLVAGGNEQFF.

The CDR3 DNA follows: TGTGCCAGCAGCCAAGTCCAGGGCAGGAGCACCGGGGAGCTGTTTTTT. Protein product: CASSQVQGRSTGELFF. The gene calls are TRBV3-1 (or the pseudogene TRBV3-2) and TRBJ2-2, with D possibly TRBD1 on 5 matching bases. CDR3 length equals 16 residues. Germline assignment: CDR1 LGHDT and CDR2 YNNKEL (reference sequence). V was trimmed by 1 base and J by 4 bases, leaving 13 bases between them.

The V gene is TRBV6-6, the J gene TRBJ2-2; D is perhaps TRBD1 (6 bases). Germline CDR1 is MNHNY and CDR2 is SVGAGI (reference sequence). V gave up 2 bases and J gave up 0 bases, with 7 bases separating them. This CDR3 spans 15 amino acids. CDR3 sequence reads: CASSYGTTNTGELFF. In DNA, the CDR3 is TGTGCCAGCAGTTACGGGACAACGAACACCGGGGAGCTGTTTTTT.

This rearrangement joins TRBV5-5 to TRBJ2-1, with 8 positions matching TRBD2. The germline CDR1 and CDR2 sequences are SGHKS and YYEKEE (reference sequence). V trimming: 0 bases; J trimming: 9 bases; junction bases outside the gene matches: 8. This CDR3 spans 15 amino acids. CDR3 amino acids: CASSLEGLVIGEQFF. For the CDR3, the DNA is TGTGCCAGCAGCTTGGAGGGACTAGTAATCGGTGAGCAGTTCTTC.

This chain uses TRBV12-3 or TRBV12-4 with TRBJ2-1; 7 bases are shared with TRBD1. Trimming at V came to 6 bases and at J to 4 bases, leaving 3 bases not matched to a gene. This CDR3 region has 13 residues. The CDR3 reads CASRPGQYNEQFF. The CDR3, as DNA: TGTGCCAGCAGACCGGGACAGTACAATGAGCAGTTCTTC.

The chain couples TRBV24-1 to TRBJ1-5; D remains unclear. Trimming pared 5 bases from V and 1 base from J, leaving 8 bases between. Germline loops: CDR1 KGHDR, CDR2 SFDVKD. The CDR3 runs 14 residues. CDR3 in amino acids: CATSGEPSNQPQHF. The CDR3 DNA is TGTGCCACCAGTGGGGAGCCCAGCAATCAGCCCCAGCATTTT.

This chain joins TRBV30 and TRBJ2-6; 7 nucleotides line up with TRBD1. After removal of 3 bases from V and 1 base from J, the junction contained 3 bases not matched to a gene. CDR1 GTSNPN and CDR2 SVGIG come from the germline V gene (reference sequence). The CDR3 spans 15 residues. The DNA for the CDR3 is TGTGCCTGGAGATCACAGGGGTCTGGGGCCAACGTCCTGACTTTC. Amino acid sequence: CAWRSQGSGANVLTF.

Worth noting for this clone: Germline is not matched at one junction end, which may reflect a read error. The gene calls are TRBV6-5 and TRBJ1-1, with D hard to call. Germline CDR1 is MNHEY and CDR2 is SVGAGI. The CDR3 runs to 11 residues. The CDR3 DNA reads as TGTGCCAGCAGTTACCAGGCTGAATCTTTCTTT. This codes for CASSYQAESFF.

A remark on this clone: At one boundary the junction diverges from the germline segment, which might be a read error. The chain links TRBV19 to TRBJ2-1; TRBD2 aligns across 12 bases. The CDR3 runs 15 residues. Germline values: CDR1 LNHDA, CDR2 SQIVND (reference sequence). The CDR3 DNA reads as TGTGCCAGTCGTATCACTAGCGGGAGGATCAATGAGCAGTTCTTC. Its protein is CASRITSGRINEQFF. The complete variable domain, with remaining parts taken from reference TRBV19 and TRBJ2-1, reads DGGITQSPKYLFRKEGQNVTLSCEQNLNHDAMYWYRQDPGQGLRLIYYSQIVNDFQKGDIAEGYSVSREKKESFPLTVTSAQKNPTAFYLCASRITSGRINEQFFGPGTRLTVL.

The chain has TRBV7-8 and TRBJ2-5; a possible D gene is TRBD2 (5 bases). CDR3 length equals 16 residues. V lost 6 bases and J lost 5, with 22 bases in between. Germline CDR1 and CDR2: SGHVS and FQNEAQ. The chain's CDR3 is CASRGLISGDYETQYF. The CDR3 nucleotides are TGTGCCAGCAGGGGTCTTATCAGCGGCGATTATGAGACCCAGTACTTC.

The chain is built from TRBV19 and TRBJ2-1; 7 bases map to TRBD2. Germline lookup yields CDR1 LNHDA and CDR2 SQIVND (reference sequence). This CDR3 spans 13 amino acids. The ends lost 2 bases at V and 10 bases at J; junction bases unmatched: 5. CDR3 coding DNA: TGTGCCAGTAGTATATCGCGGGAGTTAGAGCAGTTCTTC. It encodes CASSISRELEQFF. Full variable domain (outside the CDR3, taken from reference TRBV19 and TRBJ2-1): DGGITQSPKYLFRKEGQNVTLSCEQNLNHDAMYWYRQDPGQGLRLIYYSQIVNDFQKGDIAEGYSVSREKKESFPLTVTSAQKNPTAFYLCASSISRELEQFFGPGTRLTVL.

Only one count was recorded for this clone. The CDR3 protein is CASSLNPHANEQFF. In DNA form, the CDR3 reads TGTGCCAGCAGCTTAAATCCCCATGCGAATGAGCAGTTCTTC. The genes are TRBV7-2 and TRBJ2-1; the D is unclear. Per the germline V gene, CDR1 is SGHTA and CDR2 is FQGNSA. V was clipped by 2 bases and J by 7 bases, with 12 bases between them. The CDR3 is made up of 14 amino acids.

This clone was seen just once. This chain uses TRBV4-3 with TRBJ1-1, with D hard to call. CDR3 length: 16 amino acids. Per the germline V gene, CDR1 is LGHNA and CDR2 is YSLEER. Trimming removed 0 bases from V and 4 bases from J, with 15 bases in between. CDR3 residues: CASSQDHRFAGTEAFF. The CDR3, as DNA: TGCGCCAGCAGCCAAGATCATCGATTCGCGGGCACTGAAGCTTTCTTT.

V gene TRBV19 combines with J gene TRBJ2-3; 7 bases align to TRBD1. The length of the CDR3 is 14 residues. Germline V gives CDR1 LNHDA, CDR2 SQIVND (reference sequence). V was pared by 7 bases and J by 2 bases, with 6 bases of the junction left unmatched. As DNA, the CDR3 is TGTGCCAGTAACAGTGACAGGGACACAGATACGCAGTATTTT. It translates to CASNSDRDTDTQYF.

V gene TRBV28 combines with J gene TRBJ2-2; TRBD1 agrees at 7 bases. With 6 bases clipped from V and 6 bases from J, the junction kept 7 bases outside the gene matches. The CDR3 length is 14 residues. Germline-derived CDR1 and CDR2 are MDHEN and SYDVKM. Here the CDR3 DNA reads TGTGCCAGCAGCACCGGGACAGCCCCCGGGGAGCTGTTTTTT. This codes for CASSTGTAPGELFF.

The chain links TRBV28 to TRBJ2-2, with D maybe TRBD2 (5 bases). This CDR3 has 15 residues. In germline, CDR1 is MDHEN, CDR2 SYDVKM. V was clipped by 3 bases and J by 4 bases, with 12 bases between them. CDR3 loop: CASSFRTVLTGELFF. The CDR3 DNA sequence: TGTGCCAGCAGTTTTCGGACTGTGCTCACCGGGGAGCTGTTTTTT.